Shown below are 21 T cell receptor beta chains from a single sample sequenced in a study of spatial heterogeneity in lung cancer (dated by TCRdb to about 2019). Sample time point, as interpreted from the label and publication: sample taken at primary tumor resection. For TCR sequencing, whole RNA was extracted from tumor and nontumor lung tissue, or from cryopreserved PBMC samples, and no cell sorting was done. The library was prepared using 5' RACE. Sequenced on a NextSeq 500. Through fastp at Q25 and MiXCR, TCRdb rebuilt clones from the public reads, retaining in-frame beta chains. CDR3 protein sequences are deduplicated, and each keeps its most common genes and DNA. The sample table records approximately 92,000 distinct CDR3 sequences; 12% of these occur just once. In total, the top ten clones hold 35% to 45% of the sample. Specimen: PBMCs, collected at surgery. All receptors derive from a male donor with early-stage non-small cell lung cancer.

In this sample, this clonotype turned up many times. This chain connects TRBV10-3 to TRBJ2-3; 14 bases are shared with TRBD2. Germline lookup yields CDR1 ENHRY and CDR2 SYGVKD. This CDR3 spans 16 amino acids. The trim removed 6 bases at V and 6 bases at J, leaving 8 bases unmatched. The CDR3 bases are TGTGCCATCAGGCAGGGACTAGCGGGAGTTCCGGATACGCAGTATTTT. Encoded protein: CAIRQGLAGVPDTQYF.

The rearrangement uses TRBV5-5 and TRBJ2-7, with D possibly matching TRBD2 (6 bases). CDR3 length: 14 amino acids. The V gene's germline CDR1 is SGHKS and CDR2 YYEKEE (reference sequence). Trimming took off 3 bases at V and 4 bases at J, with 14 bases between the two ends. The CDR3 loop is CASSYRDSPYEQYF. In DNA form, the CDR3 reads TGTGCCAGCAGCTACCGGGACTCACCTTACGAGCAGTACTTC.

This clonotype appeared once. The rearrangement joins TRBV11-2 to TRBJ2-2; TRBD2 might be the D (5 bases). Germline V CDR1 and CDR2: SGHAT, FQNNGV. CDR3 length: 15 amino acids. V lost 5 bases to trimming and J lost 5 bases, with 15 bases between them. The CDR3 bases are TGTGCCAGCAGCCCAAACCTACTAGGTACCGGGGAGCTGTTTTTT. Its translation is CASSPNLLGTGELFF.

The chain carries TRBV7-6 and TRBJ2-2; D is unclear. V dropped 3 bases and J dropped 1 base, with 6 bases sitting between them. Germline CDR1 is SGHVS and CDR2 is FNYEAQ. The CDR3 contains 14 residues. As DNA, the CDR3 is TGTGCCAGCAGCTTCGCTGAGAACACCGGGGAGCTGTTTTTT. Its protein product is CASSFAENTGELFF.

The chain joins TRBV20-1 to TRBJ1-2; TRBD1 matches 11 bases. CDR3 size: 12 residues. The ends lost 5 bases at V and 8 bases at J; junction bases unmatched: 4. The germline CDR1 and CDR2 sequences are DFQATT and SNEGSKA (reference sequence). In DNA form, the CDR3 reads TGCAGTGCTGGACAGGGGGCGGCGGGCTACACCTTC. This codes for CSAGQGAAGYTF.

This clonotype came up a few times. The chain has TRBV20-1 and TRBJ2-2, with TRBD2 matching 9 bases. The CDR3 contains 14 residues. V shed 5 bases, J shed 4 bases, and the junction held 5 bases outside the gene matches. Germline V gene sequence: CDR1 DFQATT, CDR2 SNEGSKA (reference sequence). This CDR3 is CSAPFSGSTGELFF. DNA for the CDR3: TGCAGTGCTCCGTTTAGCGGGAGCACCGGGGAGCTGTTTTTT.

This clonotype was picked up a small number of times. The chain is built from TRBV7-9 and TRBJ2-3, with 14 bases that match TRBD2. J lost 4 bases, V lost 5 bases, and 2 bases had no gene match. The CDR3 runs 15 residues. CDR1 is SEHNR and CDR2 is FQNEAQ in the germline V gene (reference sequence). CDR3 protein: CASSGTSGGSDTQYF. The CDR3 DNA reads TGTGCCAGCAGCGGGACTAGCGGGGGTTCAGATACGCAGTATTTT.

This chain links TRBV29-1 with TRBJ1-4; 8 bases agree with TRBD1. Trimming took 5 bases from V and 6 from J; bases not matched to a gene: 5. The CDR3 has 13 residues. Germline CDR1 reads SQVTM; CDR2 reads ANQGSEA. CDR3 in DNA: TGCAGCGTTTTGGACAGGGCGGATGAAAAACTGTTTTTT. Protein: CSVLDRADEKLFF.

This clonotype is a singleton in its sample. This chain uses TRBV5-1 with TRBJ1-4; D remains ambiguous. Trimming took off 1 base at V and 4 bases at J, with 2 bases between the two ends. This CDR3 spans 12 amino acids. Per germline, CDR1 SGHRS and CDR2 YFSETQ. The DNA for the CDR3 is TGCGCCAGCAGCTTGCATAATGAAAAACTGTTTTTT. Amino acid sequence: CASSLHNEKLFF.

On this clonotype itself: A single base separates this from a much larger clone, so it may be a read error. The gene calls are TRBV3-1 and TRBJ1-2, with D possibly TRBD1 on 6 matching bases. The CDR3 loop spans 13 amino acids. Germline loops: CDR1 LGHDT, CDR2 YNNKEL (reference sequence). CDR3 sequence (DNA): TGTGCCAGCAGCCGCGGACAGCGCTATGGCCACACCTTC. This sequence encodes CASSRGQRYGHTF.

V and J are TRBV6-5 and TRBJ2-7, with D uncertain. Germline V lookup: CDR1 MNHEY, CDR2 SVGAGI. V was cut by 5 bases and J by 5 bases, with 10 bases left in between. The CDR3 sequence is 12 residues long. In nucleotides, the CDR3 is TGTGCCAGCAGTGTCCTTGGGGACGAGCAGTACTTC. Protein sequence: CASSVLGDEQYF.

The chain uses TRBV6-2 or TRBV6-3 and TRBJ2-2; no firm D call. Germline V gene lookup returns CDR1 MNHEY and CDR2 SVGEGT. CDR3 length: 15 residues. V was clipped by 6 bases and J by 0 bases, with 11 bases between them. This chain's CDR3 is CASSPGSANTGELFF. The CDR3 DNA sequence: TGTGCCAGCAGCCCTGGCAGTGCGAACACCGGGGAGCTGTTTTTT.

The chain has TRBV29-1 and TRBJ2-7; D may be TRBD2 (6 bases). Deletions cut 4 bases from V and 3 bases from J, with 7 bases between. CDR3 length equals 11 residues. From germline, CDR1 is SQVTM and CDR2 ANQGSEA. The CDR3 reads CSVARDYEQYF. In DNA form, the CDR3 reads TGCAGCGTTGCGCGGGACTACGAGCAGTACTTC.

Concerning this clonotype: A much larger clone lies one base from this, so it may be a read error. The genes are TRBV7-9 and TRBJ1-1; unclear D gene. In germline, CDR1 is SEHNR, CDR2 FQNEAQ (reference sequence). The CDR3 spans 13 residues. Trimming shortened V by 1 base and J by 1 base, and 4 bases separated the two germline ends. Written as DNA, the CDR3 is TGTGCCAGCAGCTTAGAAAAGAACACTGAAGCTTTCTTT. Translating gives CASSLEKNTEAFF.

The chain combines TRBV29-1 with TRBJ2-1; D might be TRBD2 (6 bases). The CDR3 has 13 amino acids. Trimming took 1 base from V and 6 from J, leaving 10 bases between them. Per germline, CDR1 SQVTM and CDR2 ANQGSEA. CDR3 protein: CSVEVLASNEQFF. CDR3 nucleotide sequence: TGCAGCGTTGAAGTCCTAGCGAGCAATGAGCAGTTCTTC.

The table lists this clonotype with many counts. The genes are TRBV11-2 and TRBJ1-6; weak D call: TRBD1 (6 bases). The V gene lost 5 bases and the J gene lost 8 bases, with 16 bases spanning the gap. The CDR3 runs to 15 residues. CDR1 is SGHAT and CDR2 is FQNNGV in the germline V gene. CDR3 DNA sequence: TGTGCCAGCAGCAAAGGCGGGGGCGCCCATTCACCCCTCCACTTT. It codes for CASSKGGGAHSPLHF.

V gene TRBV18 combines with J gene TRBJ2-1; D gene uncertain. This CDR3 comprises 19 residues. The V end lost 2 bases, the J end lost 0 bases, and 20 bases lay between the germline ends. Germline V CDR1 and CDR2: KGHSH, LQKENI. Here the CDR3 DNA reads TGTGCCAGCTCACCAGGGGTGATCGCCTTAGAGGACTCCTACAATGAGCAGTTCTTC. Protein: CASSPGVIALEDSYNEQFF.

The chain has TRBV7-2 and TRBJ2-6, with 7 bases that match TRBD1. Germline V gene lookup returns CDR1 SGHTA and CDR2 FQGNSA. This CDR3 contains 17 residues. The V and J ends lost 2 bases and 2 bases, in that order; junction bases with no gene match: 6. The CDR3 nucleotides read TGTGCCAGCAGCTTAACCGGGACAGCCACTGGGGCCAACGTCCTGACTTTC. As protein: CASSLTGTATGANVLTF.

The chain couples TRBV7-8 to TRBJ2-7; D remains ambiguous. The CDR3 loop spans 14 amino acids. Per the germline V gene, CDR1 is SGHVS and CDR2 is FQNEAQ. V lost 3 bases and J 0 bases, leaving 9 bases between the germline ends. CDR3: CASSFKVSSYEQYF. CDR3 DNA: TGTGCCAGCAGCTTTAAAGTGAGCTCCTACGAGCAGTACTTC.

V usage is TRBV6-2 or TRBV6-3 and J usage is TRBJ2-7; 9 nucleotides align to TRBD2. CDR1 is MNHEY and CDR2 is SVGEGT in the germline V gene. The junction had 11 bases not matched to a gene; V was cut back by 2 bases and J by 6 bases. The CDR3 sequence is 16 residues long. CDR3 coding DNA: TGTGCCAGCAGTTACCAGGGCGGGAGGGCCCGCAGCGAGCAGTACTTC. Protein: CASSYQGGRARSEQYF.

This clonotype has only a few counts. The rearrangement joins TRBV7-9 to TRBJ1-2; no definite D call. V lost 4 bases and J lost 4, with 10 bases in between. The CDR3 has 13 residues. CDR1 is SEHNR and CDR2 is FQNEAQ in the germline V gene (reference sequence). The CDR3 loop is CASSSDRIYGYTF. The DNA of the CDR3 is TGTGCCAGCAGCTCAGACCGTATCTATGGCTACACCTTC.